This TCR beta chain was retrieved from a study of blood T cell repertoires in COVID-19. Profiled with immunoSEQ multiplex PCR; TCRdb holds only in-frame clones, not every one. The data contain roughly 38,000 clones, roughly 80% of them seen just once; the ten biggest clones take up 10%. Concerning this clone itself: The junction departs from the called germline gene at one end, perhaps through a read error.

This clonotype was sampled from a man in his 60s in a cohort sampled during active COVID-19. The sample taken for sequencing was peripheral blood.

The CDR3 region has the DNA TGTGCCAGCAGCCCCCCCGGCCCACAGGTCTTAGATTTT. This encodes CASSPPGPQVLDF. J is TRBJ1-3 and V is TRBV7-9, with D possibly TRBD1 on 5 matching bases. Per germline, CDR1 SEHNR and CDR2 FQNEAQ (reference sequence). The CDR3 has 13 amino acids.